Listed below are T cell receptor beta chains from one sample, sequenced in a study of blood T cells in healthy people across ages. TCRdb used MiXCR to reprocess the 5' RACE reads, holding one entry per CDR3 protein. The sample consists of 650,000 to 900,000 distinct CDR3 sequences, about 62% of them appearing once. The sequenced sample consisted of blood. These receptors all come from a man aged 25 to 40 in good health. CDR3s include the opening cysteine and the closing phenylalanine or tryptophan. A D gene is named only where the DNA matches it firmly. Clone size is shown for a subset of rows, as once, few, many or a class of expanded clone.

cdr3_length,v_call,j_call,clone_size,d_call,cdr3_aa,cdr3_nt
16,TRBV7-2,TRBJ2-5,-,-,CASSLNYRVFQETQYF,TGTGCCAGCAGCTTAAACTACAGGGTTTTCCAAGAGACCCAGTACTTC
16,TRBV7-8,TRBJ2-5,-,TRBD1,CASSPPGQGWQETQYF,TGTGCCAGCAGCCCACCGGGACAGGGGTGGCAAGAGACCCAGTACTTC
13,TRBV25-1,TRBJ2-7,many,TRBD1,CASRQGARYEQYF,TGTGCCAGCCGACAGGGGGCCAGGTACGAGCAGTACTTC
12,TRBV7-2,TRBJ2-7,-,-,CASSRDISQQYF,TGTGCCAGCAGCCGGGACATCAGCCAGCAGTACTTC
15,TRBV7-2,TRBJ2-7,-,-,CASSDNRGLSYEQYF,TGTGCCAGCAGCGACAACAGGGGACTCTCCTACGAGCAGTACTTC
17,TRBV4-3,TRBJ2-7,-,TRBD2,CASSQDSRNSGAYEQYF,TGCGCCAGCAGCCAAGATTCCAGAAATAGCGGGGCTTACGAGCAGTACTTC
17,TRBV20-1,TRBJ2-3,-,TRBD2,CSARDFRRGVSTDTQYF,TGCAGTGCTAGAGACTTTCGGCGGGGGGTCAGCACAGATACGCAGTATTTT
15,TRBV3-1,TRBJ1-6,-,TRBD1,CASSQVTGFNSPLHF,TGTGCCAGCAGCCAAGTGACAGGGTTCAACTCACCCCTCCACTTT
15,TRBV29-1,TRBJ2-7,-,TRBD2,CSVVRGASSYNEQYF,TGCAGCGTTGTGCGGGGGGCGAGCTCCTACAATGAGCAGTACTTC
15,TRBV4-3,TRBJ1-3,once,-,CASSQDHGSGNTIYF,TGCGCCAGCAGCCAAGACCATGGCTCTGGAAACACCATATATTTT
16,TRBV27,TRBJ2-3,-,TRBD1,CASSGRDRGITDTQYF,TGTGCCAGCAGTGGACGGGACAGGGGGATCACAGATACGCAGTATTTT
14,TRBV4-3,TRBJ2-4,-,TRBD2,CASSRGAGDMEQYF,TGCGCCAGCAGTCGGGGAGCGGGGGATATGGAGCAGTACTTC
14,TRBV10-3,TRBJ2-7,-,-,CAISAGLGSYEQYF,TGTGCCATCAGTGCGGGACTGGGGTCCTACGAGCAGTACTTC
17,TRBV20-1,TRBJ2-1,-,-,CSARDPKAGRWYNEQFF,TGCAGTGCTAGAGATCCTAAGGCGGGGAGGTGGTACAATGAGCAGTTCTTC
15,TRBV3-1,TRBJ1-5,-,-,CASSQAGISNQPQHF,TGTGCCAGCAGCCAAGCCGGAATTAGCAATCAGCCCCAGCATTTT
15,TRBV9,TRBJ1-5,-,-,CASSAGGGGNQPQHF,TGTGCCAGCAGCGCCGGCGGGGGAGGCAATCAGCCCCAGCATTTT
15,TRBV6-1,TRBJ2-7,-,-,CASSEALSTSYEQYF,TGTGCCAGCAGTGAAGCGCTGAGTACCTCCTACGAGCAGTACTTC
12,TRBV7-2,TRBJ2-1,-,-,CASSLAVERQFF,TGTGCCAGCAGCTTAGCGGTGGAGAGGCAGTTCTTC
15,TRBV20-1,TRBJ2-3,few,TRBD2,CSAIPGTSGRDTQYF,TGCAGTGCTATCCCCGGCACTAGCGGGAGGGATACGCAGTATTTT
16,TRBV4-3,TRBJ2-7,-,-,CASSHGIPGASYEQYF,TGCGCCAGCAGCCATGGGATTCCCGGGGCCTCCTACGAGCAGTACTTC
16,TRBV7-2,TRBJ1-2,-,-,CASTPDSYGPVGGYTF,TGTGCCAGCACCCCCGACAGCTACGGCCCGGTCGGTGGCTACACCTTC
13,TRBV3-1,TRBJ2-7,once,-,CASSHQGQDEQYF,TGTGCCAGCAGCCACCAAGGCCAGGACGAGCAGTACTTC